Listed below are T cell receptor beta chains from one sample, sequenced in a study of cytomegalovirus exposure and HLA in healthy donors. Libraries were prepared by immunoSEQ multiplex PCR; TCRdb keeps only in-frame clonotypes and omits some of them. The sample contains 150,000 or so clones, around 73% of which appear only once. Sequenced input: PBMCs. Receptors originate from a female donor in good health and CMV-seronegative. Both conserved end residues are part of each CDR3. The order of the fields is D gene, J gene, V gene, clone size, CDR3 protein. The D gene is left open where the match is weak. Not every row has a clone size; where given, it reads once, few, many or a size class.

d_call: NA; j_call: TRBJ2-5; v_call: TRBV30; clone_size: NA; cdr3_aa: CAWSVTGDGETQYF
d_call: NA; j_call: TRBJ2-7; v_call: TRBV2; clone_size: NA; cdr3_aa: CASSLDRGEQYF
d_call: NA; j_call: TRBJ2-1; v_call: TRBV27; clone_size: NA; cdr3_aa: CASRAGVAYPYNEQFF
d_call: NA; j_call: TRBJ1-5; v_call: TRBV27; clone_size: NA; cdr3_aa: CASSYDSSHSNQPQHF
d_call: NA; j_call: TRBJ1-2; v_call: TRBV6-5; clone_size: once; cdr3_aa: CASSYSRGGNGYTF
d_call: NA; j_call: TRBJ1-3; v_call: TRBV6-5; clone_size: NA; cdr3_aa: CASSRGSSGNTIYF
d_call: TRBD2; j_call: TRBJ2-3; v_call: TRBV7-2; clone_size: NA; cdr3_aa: CASSLYGGRAQDTQYF
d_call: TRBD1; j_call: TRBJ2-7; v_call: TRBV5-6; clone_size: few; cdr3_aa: CASSLRDSASYEQYF
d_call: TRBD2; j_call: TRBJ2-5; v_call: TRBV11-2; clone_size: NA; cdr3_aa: CASSFTSGRTQGETQYF
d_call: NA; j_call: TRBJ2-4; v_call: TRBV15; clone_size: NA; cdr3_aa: CATSRDRRDIQYF
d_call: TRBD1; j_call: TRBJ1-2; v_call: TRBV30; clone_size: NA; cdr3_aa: CAWSVDRGSYGYTF
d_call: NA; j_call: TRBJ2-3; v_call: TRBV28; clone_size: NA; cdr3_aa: CASSLLAADTQYF
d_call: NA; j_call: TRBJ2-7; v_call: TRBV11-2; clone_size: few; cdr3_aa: CASSINGPLEGQYF
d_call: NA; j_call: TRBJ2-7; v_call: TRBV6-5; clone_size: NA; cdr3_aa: CASSSPMTEFPYEQYF
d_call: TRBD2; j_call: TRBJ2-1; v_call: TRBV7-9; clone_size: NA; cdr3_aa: CASSLLSGRGEQFF
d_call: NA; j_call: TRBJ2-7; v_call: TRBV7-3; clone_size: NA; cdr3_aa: CASSSASVSEQYF
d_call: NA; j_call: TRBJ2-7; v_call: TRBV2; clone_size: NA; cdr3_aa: CASSGRTYEQYF
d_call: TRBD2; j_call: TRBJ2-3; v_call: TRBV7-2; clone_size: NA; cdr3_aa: CASSALRWGGRDDTQYF
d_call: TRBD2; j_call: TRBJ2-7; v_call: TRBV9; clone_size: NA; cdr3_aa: CASSVSSGRHSYEQYF
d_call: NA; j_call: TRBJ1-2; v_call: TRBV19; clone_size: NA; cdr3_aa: CASTARVFYGYTF
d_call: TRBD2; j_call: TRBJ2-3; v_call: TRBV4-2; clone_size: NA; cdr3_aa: CASSTRGTSGTEDTDTQYF
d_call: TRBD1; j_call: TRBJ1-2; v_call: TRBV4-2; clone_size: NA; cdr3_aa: CASSQAWDRGPVGYTF
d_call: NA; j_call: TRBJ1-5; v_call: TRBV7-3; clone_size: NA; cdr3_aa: CASSSDLTGWNQPQHF
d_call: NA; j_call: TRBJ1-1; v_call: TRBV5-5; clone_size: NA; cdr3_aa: CASSLKGDTEAFF
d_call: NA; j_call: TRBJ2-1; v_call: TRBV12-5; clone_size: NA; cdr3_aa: CASGLAYNEQFF
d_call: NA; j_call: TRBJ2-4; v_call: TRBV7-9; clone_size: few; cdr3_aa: CASSPLGGGATKNIQYF
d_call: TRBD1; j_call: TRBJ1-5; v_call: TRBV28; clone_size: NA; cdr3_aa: CASSSGGSQPQHF
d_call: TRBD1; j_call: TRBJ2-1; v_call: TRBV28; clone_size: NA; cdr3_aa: CASSGHGTGPSYNEQFF
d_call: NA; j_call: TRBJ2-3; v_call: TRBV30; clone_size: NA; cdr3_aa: CAWSVMLGGTDTQYF
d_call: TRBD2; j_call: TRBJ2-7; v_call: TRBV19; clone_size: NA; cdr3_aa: CASKGGTSVNEQYF
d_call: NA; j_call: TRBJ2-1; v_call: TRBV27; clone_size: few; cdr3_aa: CASSLDFYNEQFF
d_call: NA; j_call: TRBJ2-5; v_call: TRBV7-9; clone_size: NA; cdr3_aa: CASSSGETQYF
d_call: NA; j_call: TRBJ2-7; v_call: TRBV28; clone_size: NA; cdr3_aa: CASSFPPTGTHGEQYF
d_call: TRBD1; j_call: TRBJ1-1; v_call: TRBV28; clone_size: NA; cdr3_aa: CASSSGTANTEAFF
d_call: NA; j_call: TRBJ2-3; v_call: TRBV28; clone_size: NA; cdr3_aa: CASRRATDTQYF
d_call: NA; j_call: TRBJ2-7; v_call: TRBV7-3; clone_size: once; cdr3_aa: CASSWGGTSPYEQYF
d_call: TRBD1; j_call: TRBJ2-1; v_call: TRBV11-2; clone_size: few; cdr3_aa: CASSFTGTGDYNEQFF
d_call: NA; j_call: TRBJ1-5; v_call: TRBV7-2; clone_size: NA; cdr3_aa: CASSLAQAPPQHF
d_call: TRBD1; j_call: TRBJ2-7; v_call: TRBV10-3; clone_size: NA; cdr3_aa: CAISPPGQGGQYF
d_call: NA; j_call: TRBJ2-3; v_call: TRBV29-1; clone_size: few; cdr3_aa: CSVRPGDTQYF
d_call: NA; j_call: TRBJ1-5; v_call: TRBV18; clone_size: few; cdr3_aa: CASSPSDSQPQHF
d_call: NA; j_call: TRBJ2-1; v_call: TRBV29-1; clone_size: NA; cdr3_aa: CSGRAANSYNEQFF
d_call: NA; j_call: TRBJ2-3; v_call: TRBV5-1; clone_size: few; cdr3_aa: CASSLSIDRSTDTQYF
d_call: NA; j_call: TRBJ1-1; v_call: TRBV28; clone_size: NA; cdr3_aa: CASPPAARPENTEAFF
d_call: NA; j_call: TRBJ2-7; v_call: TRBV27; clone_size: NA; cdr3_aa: CASSQGSYEQYF
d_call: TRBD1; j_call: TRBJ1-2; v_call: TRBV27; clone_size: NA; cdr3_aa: CASSLSPGGNYGYTF
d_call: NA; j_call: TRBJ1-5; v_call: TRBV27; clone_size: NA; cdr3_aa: CASSNGQPNQPQHF
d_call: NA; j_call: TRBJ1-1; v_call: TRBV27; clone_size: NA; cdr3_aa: CASSLWASPYTEAFF
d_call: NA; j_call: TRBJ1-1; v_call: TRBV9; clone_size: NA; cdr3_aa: CASSRQAPNTEAFF
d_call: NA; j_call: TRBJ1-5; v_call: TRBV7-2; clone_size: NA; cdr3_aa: CASSLVRDFNQPQHF
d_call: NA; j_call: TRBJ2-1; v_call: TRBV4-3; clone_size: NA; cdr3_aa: CASSQEWTGSSYNEQFF
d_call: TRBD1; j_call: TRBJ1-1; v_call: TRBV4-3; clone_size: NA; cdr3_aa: CASSQAGQGNTEAFF
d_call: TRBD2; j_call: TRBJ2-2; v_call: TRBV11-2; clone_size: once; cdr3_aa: CASSLRLAGGTNTGELFF
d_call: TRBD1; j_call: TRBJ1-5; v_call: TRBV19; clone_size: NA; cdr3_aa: CASTLRTGDQPQHF
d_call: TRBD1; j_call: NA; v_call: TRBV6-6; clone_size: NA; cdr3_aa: CASSTGTGGNYEQYF
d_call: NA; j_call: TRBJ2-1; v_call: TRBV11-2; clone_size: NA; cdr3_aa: CASSLLAGRGDEQFF
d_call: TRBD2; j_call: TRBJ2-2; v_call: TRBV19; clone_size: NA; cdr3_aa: CASSISPTSGRAGELFF
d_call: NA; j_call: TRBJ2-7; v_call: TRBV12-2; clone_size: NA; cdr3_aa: CASRLGPGQGVQYEQYF
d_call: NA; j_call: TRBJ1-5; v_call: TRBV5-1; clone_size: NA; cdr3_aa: CASSFGGPPQPQHF
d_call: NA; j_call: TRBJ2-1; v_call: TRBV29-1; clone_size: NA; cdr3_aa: CSVNPGVRDEQFF